This T cell receptor beta chain was recovered during a study of blood T cells in healthy people across ages. This clonotype was recorded a few times. Its antigen is as yet unknown. Study-wide results and limits: Any conclusive comparison of naive versus antigen-experienced cells was prevented by using unsorted PBMCs.

This CDR3 contains 14 residues. The V gene's germline CDR1 is SGHRS and CDR2 YFSETQ. V was shortened by 0 bases and J by 0 bases, with 6 bases between the two germline ends. It was with a sample-barcoded 5' primer and a J-beta primer mix that a second PCR of about 6 to 12 cycles was run. Per-sample output comprised a minimum of 3 million paired-end reads containing CDR3. TCRdb independently ran MiXCR on the 5' RACE reads; one entry per CDR3 protein. The sample lists fewer than 900,000 distinct CDR3 sequences; approximately 39% were seen once. The source material was blood. The genes are TRBV5-1 and TRBJ2-5, with no clear D. The sequence derives from a woman in her sixties in good health. The CDR3 region has the DNA TGCGCCAGCAGCTTGGCATGGGACCAAGAGACCCAGTACTTC. Translation: CASSLAWDQETQYF.